Listed here are 26 T cell receptor beta chains from one sample, sequenced in a study of blood T cells in healthy people across ages. Through a sample-barcoded 5' primer and a J-beta primer mix, a second PCR was run for roughly 7 to 12 cycles. Via MiXCR, TCRdb re-called the 5' RACE reads, giving one row per CDR3 protein. There are over 1,500,000 distinct CDR3 sequences in the sample; around half occur only once, and around 2.1% lies in the top ten. Sequencing used blood. These receptors were taken from a woman aged 35 to 49 in good health.

This clonotype has only a few counts. The V gene is TRBV12-3 or TRBV12-4, the J gene TRBJ2-1; D possibly matches TRBD1 or TRBD2 (6 bases each). V dropped 8 bases and J dropped 7 bases, with 18 bases sitting between them. The CDR3 totals 14 residues. The CDR3 here is CASEVRGHGNEQFF. The DNA of the CDR3 is TGTGCCAGCGAGGTCCGGGGGCACGGGAATGAGCAGTTCTTC.

This rearrangement joins TRBV9 to TRBJ2-3; D remains unclear. The V gene lost 0 bases and the J gene lost 2 bases, with 4 bases spanning the gap. The CDR3 is made up of 13 amino acids. Germline assignment: CDR1 SGDLS and CDR2 YYNGEE. CDR3 nucleotide sequence: TGTGCCAGCAGCGTAGTTACCACAGATACGCAGTATTTT. Its protein product is CASSVVTTDTQYF.

This clonotype appeared a few times. The genes are TRBV28 and TRBJ2-7; 7 bases map to TRBD1. CDR1 is MDHEN, CDR2 SYDVKM, per germline. J was trimmed by 4 bases and V by 4 bases; bases with no gene match: 10. This CDR3 comprises 15 residues. CDR3: CASSSTGTARYEQYF. CDR3 in DNA: TGTGCCAGCAGTTCAACCGGGACAGCGCGGTACGAGCAGTACTTC.

The chain combines TRBV4-3 with TRBJ2-2; D is uncertain. Germline CDR1 is LGHNA and CDR2 is YSLEER. Trimming removed 3 bases from V and 3 bases from J, with 8 bases in between. CDR3 size: 14 residues. CDR3 region: CASSHRLDTGELFF. For the CDR3, the DNA is TGCGCCAGCAGCCACCGACTTGACACCGGGGAGCTGTTTTTT.

This rearrangement joins TRBV7-2 to TRBJ1-1; D call uncertain. CDR1 is SGHTA and CDR2 is FQGNSA in the germline V gene. This CDR3 region has 15 residues. V lost 0 bases and J 5 bases, leaving 13 bases between the germline ends. The CDR3 is CASSLATRGGTEAFF. The DNA of the CDR3 is TGTGCCAGCAGCTTAGCGACTCGAGGAGGGACTGAAGCTTTCTTT.

The CDR3: CASSERVKTQYF. The CDR3 DNA is TGTGCCAGCAGTGAAAGGGTAAAGACCCAGTACTTC. The chain joins TRBV2 to TRBJ2-5, with D uncertain. The length of the CDR3 is 12 residues. V was clipped by 2 bases and J by 6 bases, with 7 bases between them. Germline lookup yields CDR1 SNHLY and CDR2 FYNNEI.

This clonotype was seen many times. This chain links TRBV20-1 with TRBJ2-5; D ambiguous. The CDR3 is 12 amino acids. Germline V gene data show CDR1 as DFQATT and CDR2 as SNEGSKA (reference sequence). Trimming took off 1 base at V and 5 bases at J, with 8 bases between the two ends. CDR3 nucleotide sequence: TGCAGTGCTAGAGGGTCCGGCGAGACCCAGTACTTC. Protein product: CSARGSGETQYF.

The chain has TRBV7-2 and TRBJ2-5; 8 bases are a match to TRBD2. The end of the DNA fits TRBJ2-7 better, so the J call may be wrong. Germline CDR1 SGHTA, CDR2 FQGNSA. The CDR3 runs to 13 residues. The CDR3 loop reads CASSTGGGLEQYF. CDR3 DNA sequence: TGTGCCAGCAGTACCGGGGGGGGGCTCGAGCAGTACTTC.

This sequence joins TRBV2 and TRBJ1-2, with 9 nucleotides matching TRBD1. CDR1 and CDR2 from the germline V gene are SNHLY and FYNNEI. V lost 7 bases to trimming and J lost 8 bases; unmatched junction nucleotides: 8. The CDR3 length is 13 residues. For the CDR3, the DNA is TGTGCCAGCAATGCCGGGACAGGGAAGGGCTACACCTTC. It is translated as CASNAGTGKGYTF.

The chain is built from TRBV29-1 and TRBJ2-5; TRBD1 agrees at 7 bases. Germline CDR1 and CDR2: SQVTM and ANQGSEA. Losses at the gene ends were 5 bases for V and 11 bases for J; bases not matched to a gene: 11. The length of the CDR3 is 12 residues. The CDR3, as DNA: TGCAGCGTTTCCGGGACAGATTATGCGCAGTACTTC. As protein: CSVSGTDYAQYF.

The chain combines TRBV29-1 with TRBJ2-3; D unresolved. CDR3 length equals 14 residues. Trimming shortened V by 2 bases and J by 1 base, and 10 bases separated the two germline ends. The germline CDR1 and CDR2 sequences are SQVTM and ANQGSEA. The CDR3 nucleotides are TGCAGCGTTGAATTCCTCACCGGCACAGATACGCAGTATTTT. Amino acid sequence: CSVEFLTGTDTQYF.

This clonotype was recorded once. CDR3 coding DNA: TGTGCCAGCAGTTCGGCCCGGACAGGGGGTGTGGGGCCCCAGCATTTT. Translating it yields CASSSARTGGVGPQHF. The chain joins TRBV6-5 to TRBJ1-5, with 10 positions matching TRBD1. V lost 4 bases and J lost 9; bases outside the gene matches: 12. Germline values: CDR1 MNHEY, CDR2 SVGAGI. The CDR3 has 16 amino acids.

In its sample, this clonotype was seen many times. The chain combines TRBV7-2 with TRBJ2-3, with 11 bases aligning to TRBD1. CDR1 is SGHTA and CDR2 is FQGNSA in the germline V gene. Unmatched junction bases numbered 5, after V lost 5 bases and J lost 4 bases. CDR3 length equals 15 residues. The CDR3 protein is CASSPGQGAADTQYF. DNA for the CDR3: TGTGCCAGCAGCCCAGGACAGGGGGCTGCAGATACGCAGTATTTT.

This chain links TRBV9 with TRBJ2-5, with 8 nucleotides matching TRBD2. There are 15 residues in the CDR3. J was trimmed by 5 bases and V by 4 bases; bases with no gene match: 10. Germline V gives CDR1 SGDLS, CDR2 YYNGEE. This CDR3 is CASSPGVSGTETQYF. In nucleotides, the CDR3 is TGTGCCAGCAGCCCCGGGGTTAGCGGGACCGAGACCCAGTACTTC. The whole variable domain, remainder taken from reference TRBV9 and TRBJ2-5, is DSGVTQTPKHLITATGQRVTLRCSPRSGDLSVYWYQQSLDQGLQFLIQYYNGEERAKGNILERFSAQQFPDLHSELNLSSLELGDSALYFCASSPGVSGTETQYFGPGTRLLVL.

This clonotype has just a few counts. The gene calls are TRBV11-2 and TRBJ2-3; TRBD1 matches at 8 bases. CDR1 and CDR2 (germline): SGHAT, FQNNGV. Losses at the gene ends were 5 bases for V and 0 bases for J; bases not matched to a gene: 13. The CDR3 is 18 residues long. The CDR3 coding sequence is TGTGCCAGCAGCCGCTATTACCAAGGACAGGGCAGCACAGATACGCAGTATTTT. It translates to CASSRYYQGQGSTDTQYF. Filled out from reference TRBV11-2 and TRBJ2-3, the complete variable domain reads EAGVAQSPRYKIIEKRQSVAFWCNPISGHATLYWYQQILGQGPKLLIQFQNNGVVDDSQLPKDRFSAERLKGVDSTLKIQPAKLEDSAVYLCASSRYYQGQGSTDTQYFGPGTRLTVL.

The rearrangement uses TRBV9 and TRBJ1-2; D not resolved. V was clipped by 0 bases and J by 5 bases, with 8 bases between them. CDR3 length equals 13 residues. From germline, CDR1 is SGDLS and CDR2 YYNGEE. The CDR3 region is CASSVGPEYGYTF. As DNA, the CDR3 is TGTGCCAGCAGCGTAGGACCCGAGTATGGCTACACCTTC. The entire variable domain, with the rest obtained from reference TRBV9 and TRBJ1-2, is as follows: DSGVTQTPKHLITATGQRVTLRCSPRSGDLSVYWYQQSLDQGLQFLIQYYNGEERAKGNILERFSAQQFPDLHSELNLSSLELGDSALYFCASSVGPEYGYTFGSGTRLTVV.

The chain recombines TRBV20-1 with TRBJ2-5; 11 bases fit TRBD2. Germline lookup yields CDR1 DFQATT and CDR2 SNEGSKA (reference sequence). Losses at the gene ends were 4 bases for V and 3 bases for J; bases not matched to a gene: 7. This CDR3 region has 15 residues. The CDR3 loop is CSAKLTSGDKETQYF. The CDR3 coding sequence is TGCAGTGCTAAGCTGACTAGCGGGGATAAAGAGACCCAGTACTTC.

V and J are TRBV9 and TRBJ1-2; 7 nucleotides agree with TRBD1. CDR3 length: 15 residues. V gave up 1 base and J gave up 4 bases; unmatched junction bases: 7. The germline V gene has CDR1 SGDLS and CDR2 YYNGEE. The DNA for the CDR3 is TGTGCCAGCAGCGTACTGTCAGGGGGTAGCTATGGCTACACCTTC. Translated: CASSVLSGGSYGYTF.

This clonotype was seen only a few times. The gene calls are TRBV12-3 or TRBV12-4 and TRBJ2-5, with D uncertain. The length of the CDR3 is 14 residues. V dropped 6 bases and J dropped 4 bases, with 15 bases sitting between them. CDR3: CASRASQTVETQYF. The CDR3 DNA reads as TGTGCCAGCAGGGCAAGCCAAACCGTAGAGACCCAGTACTTC.

Concerning this clonotype: A read error may account for a junction end that differs from germline. The CDR3 is CAGSLDGETQYF. In DNA, the CDR3 is TGTGCCGGCAGCTTAGATGGCGAGACCCAGTACTTC. J is TRBJ2-5 and V is TRBV7-2, with no clear D. The CDR3 totals 12 residues. Germline V gene data show CDR1 as SGHTA and CDR2 as FQGNSA.

The rearrangement joins TRBV4-1 to TRBJ1-4, with D possibly being TRBD1 (5 bases). This CDR3 region has 16 residues. V lost 1 base and J 1 base, leaving 10 bases between the germline ends. CDR1 is MGHRA, CDR2 YSYEKL, per germline. The CDR3 loop reads CASSQVTQGTNEKLFF. CDR3 DNA sequence: TGCGCCAGCAGCCAAGTGACCCAGGGAACTAATGAAAAACTGTTTTTT.

The chain uses TRBV7-2 and TRBJ1-4, with D possibly TRBD1 on 6 matching bases. Trimming shortened V by 5 bases and J by 7 bases, and 23 bases separated the two germline ends. The CDR3 has 17 amino acids. CDR1 is SGHTA, CDR2 FQGNSA, per germline. DNA for the CDR3: TGTGCCAGCAGCACACTCCCGACAACAGGGAGTAGTGAAAAACTGTTTTTT. Translating it yields CASSTLPTTGSSEKLFF.

The chain employs TRBV4-1 and TRBJ1-6; possibly TRBD1 for D (5 bases). Trimming took 0 bases from V and 7 from J, leaving 19 bases between them. There are 18 residues in the CDR3. In germline, CDR1 is MGHRA, CDR2 YSYEKL. CDR3 sequence: CASSQEGGGLAGNSPLHF. CDR3 nucleotide sequence: TGCGCCAGCAGCCAAGAAGGTGGGGGTCTTGCGGGGAATTCACCCCTCCACTTT.

This chain uses TRBV25-1 with TRBJ1-2, with 7 bases fitting TRBD1. CDR1 and CDR2 from the germline V gene are MGHDK and SYGVNS. The trim removed 5 bases at V and 4 bases at J, leaving 4 bases unmatched. CDR3 length: 13 amino acids. CDR3 sequence: CASSSQGIYGYTF. The CDR3 region has the DNA TGTGCCAGCAGTTCACAGGGGATCTATGGCTACACCTTC.

This chain uses TRBV7-9 with TRBJ2-1; D is undetermined. V lost 7 bases, J lost 7 bases, and 14 bases lay in between. This CDR3 region has 13 residues. CDR1 is SEHNR and CDR2 is FQNEAQ in the germline V gene (reference sequence). The DNA for the CDR3 is TGTGCCAGCACGTCCCCGGTGGGGAATGAGCAGTTCTTC. Amino acids: CASTSPVGNEQFF.

The V call is TRBV20-1, the J call TRBJ2-3, with a tentative D call TRBD2 (5 bases). Germline values: CDR1 DFQATT, CDR2 SNEGSKA (reference sequence). V lost 3 bases and J 2 bases, leaving 9 bases between the germline ends. This CDR3 is built from 13 residues. The CDR3 coding sequence is TGCAGTGCTAGCGGGAAGGCCACAGATACGCAGTATTTT. It encodes CSASGKATDTQYF.